This T cell receptor beta chain appears in the sequencing data of a study of regulatory T cells in long-lasting Graves disease. Time point reported: persistent/refractory GD, antithyroid drugs over 5 years with positive TRAb. PBMC-extracted RNA yielded the TCR library. The CDR3 consists of 13 residues. The germline V gene encodes CDR1 DFQATT and CDR2 SNEGSKA (reference sequence). The J segment lost 2 bases and the V segment lost 6 bases, leaving 7 bases of the junction unmatched. Notes on this clonotype: The target antigen is unknown.

Relying on iRepertoire HTBI primers and Arm-PCR of CDR3 regions, the team built TCR beta libraries. TCRdb passed the multiplex PCR reads through MiXCR, listing each CDR3 protein once. The sample records around 500,000 distinct CDR3 sequences, 20% to 25% being singletons. General study points: It was peripheral blood alone, not thyroid tissue, that was studied. Persistent Graves' patients showed less TCR diversity than newly diagnosed patients showed.

This TCR came from a female donor with Graves disease. The specimen was peripheral blood mononuclear cells (PBMCs), collected when the disease was refractory, from a patient treated with antithyroid drugs. The genes are TRBV20-1 and TRBJ2-7, with 7 bases matching TRBD1. The CDR3 spells CSALTGSPYEQYF. The CDR3 region has the DNA TGCAGTGCCCTGACAGGGAGCCCCTACGAGCAGTACTTC.